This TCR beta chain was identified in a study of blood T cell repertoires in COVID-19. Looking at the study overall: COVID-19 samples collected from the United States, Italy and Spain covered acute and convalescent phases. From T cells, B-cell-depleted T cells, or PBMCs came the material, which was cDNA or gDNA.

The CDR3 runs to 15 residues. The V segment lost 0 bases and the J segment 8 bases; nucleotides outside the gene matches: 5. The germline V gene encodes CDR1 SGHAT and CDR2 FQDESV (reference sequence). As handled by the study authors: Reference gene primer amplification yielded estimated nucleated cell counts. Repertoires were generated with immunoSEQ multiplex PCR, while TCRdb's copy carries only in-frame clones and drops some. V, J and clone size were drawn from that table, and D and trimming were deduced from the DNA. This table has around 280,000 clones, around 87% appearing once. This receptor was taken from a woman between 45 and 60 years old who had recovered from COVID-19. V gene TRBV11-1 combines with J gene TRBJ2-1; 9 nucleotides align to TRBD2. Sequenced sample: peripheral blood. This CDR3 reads CASSLASGGGHEQFF. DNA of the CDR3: TGTGCCAGCAGCTTAGCTAGCGGGGGTGGCCATGAGCAGTTCTTC.